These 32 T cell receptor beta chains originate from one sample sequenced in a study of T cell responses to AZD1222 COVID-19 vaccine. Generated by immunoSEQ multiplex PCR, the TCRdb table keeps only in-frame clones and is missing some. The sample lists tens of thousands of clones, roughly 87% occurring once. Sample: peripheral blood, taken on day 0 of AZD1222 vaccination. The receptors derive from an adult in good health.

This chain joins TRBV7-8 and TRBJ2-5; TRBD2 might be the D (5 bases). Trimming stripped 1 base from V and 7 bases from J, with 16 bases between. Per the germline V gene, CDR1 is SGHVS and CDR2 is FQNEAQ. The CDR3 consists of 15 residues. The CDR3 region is CASSLVASSGGTQYF. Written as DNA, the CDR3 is TGTGCCAGCAGCTTAGTGGCTAGCAGTGGCGGGACCCAGTACTTC.

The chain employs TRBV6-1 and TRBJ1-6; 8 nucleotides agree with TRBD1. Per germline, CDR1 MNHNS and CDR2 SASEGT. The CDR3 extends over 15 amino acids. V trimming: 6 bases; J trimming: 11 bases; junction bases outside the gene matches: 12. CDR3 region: CASSATGQGDPPLHF. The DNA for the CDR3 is TGTGCCAGCAGCGCGACTGGACAGGGCGATCCACCCCTCCACTTT.

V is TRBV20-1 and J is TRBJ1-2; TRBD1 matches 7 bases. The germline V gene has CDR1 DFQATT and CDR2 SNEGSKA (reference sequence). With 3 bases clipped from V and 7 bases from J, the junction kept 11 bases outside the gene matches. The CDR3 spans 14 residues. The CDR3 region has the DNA TGCAGTGCTAGTCTCGGTCGACAGGGTGGTGGCTACACCTTC. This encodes CSASLGRQGGGYTF.

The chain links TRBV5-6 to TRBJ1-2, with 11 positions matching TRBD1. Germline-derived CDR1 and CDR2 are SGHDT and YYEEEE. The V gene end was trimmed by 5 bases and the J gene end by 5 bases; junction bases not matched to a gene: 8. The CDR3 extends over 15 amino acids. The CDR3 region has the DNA TGTGCCAGCAGTTATGGACAGGGGGCTGAGTATGGCTACACCTTC. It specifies CASSYGQGAEYGYTF.

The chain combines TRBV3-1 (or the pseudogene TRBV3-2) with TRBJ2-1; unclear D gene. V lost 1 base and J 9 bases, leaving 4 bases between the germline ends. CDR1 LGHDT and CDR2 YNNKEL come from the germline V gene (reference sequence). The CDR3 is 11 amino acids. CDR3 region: CASSQVGEQFF. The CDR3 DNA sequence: TGTGCCAGCAGCCAAGTAGGTGAGCAGTTCTTC.

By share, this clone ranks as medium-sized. The chain's CDR3 is CASNAEGGRYNEQFF. In DNA, the CDR3 is TGTGCCAGCAACGCCGAGGGGGGCCGATACAATGAGCAGTTCTTC. The chain combines TRBV11-2 with TRBJ2-1; either TRBD1 or TRBD2 may supply D (6 bases each). V dropped 7 bases and J dropped 4 bases, with 17 bases sitting between them. CDR1 SGHAT and CDR2 FQNNGV come from the germline V gene. The CDR3 totals 15 residues.

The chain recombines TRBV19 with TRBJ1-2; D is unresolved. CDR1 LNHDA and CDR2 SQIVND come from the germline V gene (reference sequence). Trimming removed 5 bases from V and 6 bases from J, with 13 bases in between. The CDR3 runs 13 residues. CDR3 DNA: TGTGCCAGTAGTGTCGGGGTCTCCGATGGCTACACCTTC. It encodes CASSVGVSDGYTF.

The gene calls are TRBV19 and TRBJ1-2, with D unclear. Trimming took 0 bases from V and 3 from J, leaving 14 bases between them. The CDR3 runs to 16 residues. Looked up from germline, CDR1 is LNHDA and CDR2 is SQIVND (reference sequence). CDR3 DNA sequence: TGTGCCAGTAGTATAGATCTCGGGAGGGCGGACTATGGCTACACCTTC. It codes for CASSIDLGRADYGYTF.

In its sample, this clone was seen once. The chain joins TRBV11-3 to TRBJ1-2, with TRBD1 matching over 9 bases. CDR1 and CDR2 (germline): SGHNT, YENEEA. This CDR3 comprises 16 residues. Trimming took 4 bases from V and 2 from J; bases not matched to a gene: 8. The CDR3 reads CASSSRTGASNYGYTF. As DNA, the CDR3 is TGTGCCAGCAGCTCTCGGACAGGGGCGTCAAACTATGGCTACACCTTC.

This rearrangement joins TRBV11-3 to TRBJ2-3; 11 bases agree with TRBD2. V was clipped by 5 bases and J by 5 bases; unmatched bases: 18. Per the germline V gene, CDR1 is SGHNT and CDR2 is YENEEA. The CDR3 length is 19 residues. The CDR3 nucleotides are TGTGCCAGCAGCCCGCTTGTAGGGGCACTAGCGGGGGCCGAAGATACGCAGTATTTT. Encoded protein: CASSPLVGALAGAEDTQYF.

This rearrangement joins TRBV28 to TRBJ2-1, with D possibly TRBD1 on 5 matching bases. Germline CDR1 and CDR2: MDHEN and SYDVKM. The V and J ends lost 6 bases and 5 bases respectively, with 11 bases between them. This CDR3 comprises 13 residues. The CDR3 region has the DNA TGTGCCAGCAGCCAAGTACAGGACAATGAGCAGTTCTTC. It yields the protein CASSQVQDNEQFF. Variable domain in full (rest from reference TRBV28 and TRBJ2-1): DVKVTQSSRYLVKRTGEKVFLECVQDMDHENMFWYRQDPGLGLRLIYFSYDVKMKEKGDIPEGYSVSREKKERFSLILESASTNQTSMYLCASSQVQDNEQFFGPGTRLTVL.

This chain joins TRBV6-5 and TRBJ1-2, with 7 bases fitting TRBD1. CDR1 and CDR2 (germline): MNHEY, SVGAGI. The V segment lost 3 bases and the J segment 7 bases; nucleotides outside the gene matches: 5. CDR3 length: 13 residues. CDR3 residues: CASSYSTGVGYTF. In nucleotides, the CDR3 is TGTGCCAGCAGTTATTCAACAGGGGTTGGCTACACCTTC.

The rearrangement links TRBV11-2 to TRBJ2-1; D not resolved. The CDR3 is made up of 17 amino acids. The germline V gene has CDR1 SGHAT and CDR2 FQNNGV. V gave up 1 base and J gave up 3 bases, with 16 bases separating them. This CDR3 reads CASSLAPPGANYNEQFF. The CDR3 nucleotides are TGTGCCAGCAGCTTAGCCCCCCCCGGAGCGAACTACAATGAGCAGTTCTTC.

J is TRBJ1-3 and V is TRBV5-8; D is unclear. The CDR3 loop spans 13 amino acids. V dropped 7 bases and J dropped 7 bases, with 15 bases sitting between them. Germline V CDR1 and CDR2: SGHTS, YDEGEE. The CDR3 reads CASVQGHGNTIYF. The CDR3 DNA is TGTGCCAGCGTCCAAGGTCACGGGAACACCATATATTTT.

CDR3 nucleotide sequence: TGCGCCAGCAGCTCCGGGACAGGGGGTGGCTATGGCTACACCTTC. Its translation is CASSSGTGGGYGYTF. The gene calls are TRBV5-1 and TRBJ1-2; 11 bases map to TRBD1. Germline-derived CDR1 and CDR2 are SGHRS and YFSETQ. V was pared by 3 bases and J by 4 bases, with 5 bases of the junction left unmatched. This CDR3 comprises 15 residues.

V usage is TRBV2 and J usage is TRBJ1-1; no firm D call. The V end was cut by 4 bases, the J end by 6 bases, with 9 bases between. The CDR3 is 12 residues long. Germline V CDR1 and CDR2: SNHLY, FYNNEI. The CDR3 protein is CASSVRGSEAFF. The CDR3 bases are TGTGCCAGCAGTGTGCGGGGATCTGAAGCTTTCTTT.

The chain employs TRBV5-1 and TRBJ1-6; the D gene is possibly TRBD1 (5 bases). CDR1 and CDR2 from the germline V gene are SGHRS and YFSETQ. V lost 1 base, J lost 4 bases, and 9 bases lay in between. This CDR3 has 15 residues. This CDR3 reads CASSLTGDYNSPLHF. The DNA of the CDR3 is TGCGCCAGCAGCTTGACGGGGGATTATAATTCACCCCTCCACTTT.

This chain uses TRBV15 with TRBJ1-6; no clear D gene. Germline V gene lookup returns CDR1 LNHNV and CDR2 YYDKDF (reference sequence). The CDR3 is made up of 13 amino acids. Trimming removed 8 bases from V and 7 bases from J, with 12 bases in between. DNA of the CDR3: TGTGCCACCCAAGGAACAAGGAATTCACCCCTCCACTTT. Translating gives CATQGTRNSPLHF.

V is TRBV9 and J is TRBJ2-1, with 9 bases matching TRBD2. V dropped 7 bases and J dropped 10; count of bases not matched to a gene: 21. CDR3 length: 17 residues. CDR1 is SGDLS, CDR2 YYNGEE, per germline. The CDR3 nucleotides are TGTGCCAGCCGACCCGGCCAAGCGGGAGGTTGGAATAAGGAGCAGTTCTTC. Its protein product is CASRPGQAGGWNKEQFF.

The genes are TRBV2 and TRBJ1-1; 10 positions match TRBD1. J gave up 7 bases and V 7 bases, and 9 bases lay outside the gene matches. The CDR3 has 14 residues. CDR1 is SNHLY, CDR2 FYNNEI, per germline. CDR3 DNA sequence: TGTGCCAGCACATCGACAGGGGGCATCGATGAAGCTTTCTTT. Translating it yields CASTSTGGIDEAFF. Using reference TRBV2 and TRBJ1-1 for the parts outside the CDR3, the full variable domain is EPEVTQTPSHQVTQMGQEVILRCVPISNHLYFYWYRQILGQKVEFLVSFYNNEISEKSEIFDDQFSVERPDGSNFTLKIRSTKLEDSAMYFCASTSTGGIDEAFFGQGTRLTVV.

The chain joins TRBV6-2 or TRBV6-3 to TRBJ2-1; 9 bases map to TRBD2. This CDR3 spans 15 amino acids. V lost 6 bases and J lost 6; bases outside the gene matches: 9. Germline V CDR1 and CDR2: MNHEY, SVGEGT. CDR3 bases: TGTGCCAGCAGCTCGACCGGGACTAGCATCAATGAGCAGTTCTTC. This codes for CASSSTGTSINEQFF.

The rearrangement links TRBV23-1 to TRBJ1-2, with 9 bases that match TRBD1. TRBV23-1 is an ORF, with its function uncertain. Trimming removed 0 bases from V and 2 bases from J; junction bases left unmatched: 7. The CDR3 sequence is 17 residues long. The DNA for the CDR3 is TGCGCCAGCAGTCAATCAAGGACAGGGGTTGGGAACTATGGCTACACCTTC. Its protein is CASSQSRTGVGNYGYTF.

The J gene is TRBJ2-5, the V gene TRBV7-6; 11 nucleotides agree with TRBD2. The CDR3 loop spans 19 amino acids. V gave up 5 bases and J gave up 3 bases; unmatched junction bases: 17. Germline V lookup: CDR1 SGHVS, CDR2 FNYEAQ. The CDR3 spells CASSPRVASGGQWEETQYF. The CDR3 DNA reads TGTGCCAGCAGCCCTAGAGTGGCTAGCGGGGGGCAATGGGAAGAGACCCAGTACTTC.

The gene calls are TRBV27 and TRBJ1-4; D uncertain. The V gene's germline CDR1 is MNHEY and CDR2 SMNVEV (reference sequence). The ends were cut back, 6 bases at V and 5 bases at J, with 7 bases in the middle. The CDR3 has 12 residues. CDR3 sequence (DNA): TGTGCCAGCAGAGATCTAAATGAAAAACTGTTTTTT. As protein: CASRDLNEKLFF.

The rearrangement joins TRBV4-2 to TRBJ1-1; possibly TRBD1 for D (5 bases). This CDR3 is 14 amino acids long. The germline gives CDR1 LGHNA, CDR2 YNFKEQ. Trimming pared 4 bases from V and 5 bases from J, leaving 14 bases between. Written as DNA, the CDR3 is TGTGCCAGCAGCCCCGACAGCCGAGGGACTGAAGCTTTCTTT. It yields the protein CASSPDSRGTEAFF.

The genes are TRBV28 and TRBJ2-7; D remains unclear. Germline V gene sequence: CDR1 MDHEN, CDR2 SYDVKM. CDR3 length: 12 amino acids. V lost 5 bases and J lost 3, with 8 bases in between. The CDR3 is CASSILHYEQYF. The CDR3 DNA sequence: TGTGCCAGCAGTATACTACACTACGAGCAGTACTTC.

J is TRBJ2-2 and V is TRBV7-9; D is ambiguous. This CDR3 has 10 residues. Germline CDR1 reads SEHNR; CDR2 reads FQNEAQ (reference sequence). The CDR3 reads CASDTGELFF. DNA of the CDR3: TGTGCGTCCGACACCGGGGAGCTGTTTTTT.

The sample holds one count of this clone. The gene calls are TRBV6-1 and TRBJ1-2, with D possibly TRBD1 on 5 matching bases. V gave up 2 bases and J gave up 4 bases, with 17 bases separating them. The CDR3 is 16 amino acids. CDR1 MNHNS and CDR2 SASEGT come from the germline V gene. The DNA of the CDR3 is TGTGCCAGCAGTGAATTACGGGGGATTGAGAGCTATGGCTACACCTTC. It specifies CASSELRGIESYGYTF.

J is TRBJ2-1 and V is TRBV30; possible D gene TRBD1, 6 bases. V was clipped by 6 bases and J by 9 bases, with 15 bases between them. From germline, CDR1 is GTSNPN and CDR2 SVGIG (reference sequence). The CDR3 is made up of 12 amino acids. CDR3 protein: CACRDTDFEQFF. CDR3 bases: TGTGCCTGCAGGGACACTGACTTTGAGCAGTTCTTC.

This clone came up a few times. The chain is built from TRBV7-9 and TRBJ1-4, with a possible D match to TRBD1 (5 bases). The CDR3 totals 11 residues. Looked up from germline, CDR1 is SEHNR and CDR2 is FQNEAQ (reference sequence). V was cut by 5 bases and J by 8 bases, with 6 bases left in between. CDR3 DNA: TGTGCCAGCAGCGGGGCCGAAAAACTGTTTTTT. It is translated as CASSGAEKLFF.

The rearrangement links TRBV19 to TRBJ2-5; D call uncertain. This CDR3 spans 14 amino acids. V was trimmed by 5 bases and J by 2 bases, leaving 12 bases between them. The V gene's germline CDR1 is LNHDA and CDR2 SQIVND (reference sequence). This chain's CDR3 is CASSLGQTQETQYF. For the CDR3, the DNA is TGTGCCAGTAGTCTTGGGCAGACTCAAGAGACCCAGTACTTC.

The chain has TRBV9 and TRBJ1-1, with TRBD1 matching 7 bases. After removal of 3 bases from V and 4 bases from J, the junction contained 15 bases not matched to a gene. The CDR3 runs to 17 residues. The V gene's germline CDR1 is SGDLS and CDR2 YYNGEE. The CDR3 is CASSATTVTGSATEAFF. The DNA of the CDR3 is TGTGCCAGCAGCGCCACTACGGTGACAGGGTCGGCCACTGAAGCTTTCTTT.